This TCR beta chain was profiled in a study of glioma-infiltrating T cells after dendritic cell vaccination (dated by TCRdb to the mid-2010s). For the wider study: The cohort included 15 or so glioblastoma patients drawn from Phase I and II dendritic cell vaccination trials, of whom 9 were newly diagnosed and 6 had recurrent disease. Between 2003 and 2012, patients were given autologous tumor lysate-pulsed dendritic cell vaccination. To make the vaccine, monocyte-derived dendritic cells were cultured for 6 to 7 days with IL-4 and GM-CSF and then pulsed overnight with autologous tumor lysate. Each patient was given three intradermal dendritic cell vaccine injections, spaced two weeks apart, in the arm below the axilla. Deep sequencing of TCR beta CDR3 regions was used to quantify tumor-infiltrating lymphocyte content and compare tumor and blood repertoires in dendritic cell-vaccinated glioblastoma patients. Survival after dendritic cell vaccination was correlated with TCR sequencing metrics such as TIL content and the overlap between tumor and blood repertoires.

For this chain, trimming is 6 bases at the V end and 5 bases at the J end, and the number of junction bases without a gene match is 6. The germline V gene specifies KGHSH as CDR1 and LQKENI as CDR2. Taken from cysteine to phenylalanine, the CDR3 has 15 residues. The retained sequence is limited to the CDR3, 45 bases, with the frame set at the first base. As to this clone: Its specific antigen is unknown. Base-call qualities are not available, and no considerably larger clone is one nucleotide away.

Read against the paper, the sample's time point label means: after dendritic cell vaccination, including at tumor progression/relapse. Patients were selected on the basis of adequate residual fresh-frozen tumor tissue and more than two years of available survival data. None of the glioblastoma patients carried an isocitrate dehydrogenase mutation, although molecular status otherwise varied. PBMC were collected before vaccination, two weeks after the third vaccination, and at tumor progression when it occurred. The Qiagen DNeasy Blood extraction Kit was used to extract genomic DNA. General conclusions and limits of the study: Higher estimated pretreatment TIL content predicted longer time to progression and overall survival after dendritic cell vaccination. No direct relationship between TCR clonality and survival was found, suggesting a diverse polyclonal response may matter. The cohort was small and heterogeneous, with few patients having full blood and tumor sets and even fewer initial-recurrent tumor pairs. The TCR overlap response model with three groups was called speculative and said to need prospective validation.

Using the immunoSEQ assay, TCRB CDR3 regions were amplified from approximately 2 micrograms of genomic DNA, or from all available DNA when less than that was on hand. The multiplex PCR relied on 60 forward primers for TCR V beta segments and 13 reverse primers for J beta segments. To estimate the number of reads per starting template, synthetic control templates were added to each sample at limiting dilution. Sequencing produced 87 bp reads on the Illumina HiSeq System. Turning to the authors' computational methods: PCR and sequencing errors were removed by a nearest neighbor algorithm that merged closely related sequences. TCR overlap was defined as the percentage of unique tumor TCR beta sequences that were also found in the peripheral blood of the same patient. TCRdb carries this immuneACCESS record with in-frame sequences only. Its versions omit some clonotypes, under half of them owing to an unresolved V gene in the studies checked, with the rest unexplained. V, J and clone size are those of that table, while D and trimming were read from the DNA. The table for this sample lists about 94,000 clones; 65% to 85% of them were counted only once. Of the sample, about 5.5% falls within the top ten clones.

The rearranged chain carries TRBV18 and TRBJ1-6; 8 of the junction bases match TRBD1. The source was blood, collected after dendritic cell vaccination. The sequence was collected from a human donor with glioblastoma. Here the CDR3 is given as CASSELQGDNSPLHF. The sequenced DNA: TGTGCCAGCTCGGAATTACAGGGGGATAATTCACCCCTCCACTTT.